These T cell receptor beta chains were read from a single sample in a study of blood T cell repertoires in COVID-19. The data were produced by immunoSEQ multiplex PCR, yet TCRdb's version contains in-frame clones alone and is incomplete. The sample consists of 200,000 to 250,000 clones, around 85% of them appearing once. The sample consisted of peripheral blood. These receptors came from a woman in her thirties or forties with active or convalescent COVID-19. Both conserved end residues are part of each CDR3. Fields, in order: clone size, D gene, V gene, J gene, CDR3 length, CDR3 DNA, CDR3 protein. D genes are given only for firm matches. Clone size appears in some rows only: once, few, many, or a class for an expanded clone.

>NA|NA|TRBV18|TRBJ2-3|14
TGTGCCAGCTCACTTGGCGGCAGCACAGATACGCAGTATTTT
CASSLGGSTDTQYF
>NA|TRBD2|TRBV4-2|TRBJ2-1|15
TGTGCCAGCAGCTTAGCGGGGGGAACCCACAATGAGCAGTTCTTC
CASSLAGGTHNEQFF
>NA|NA|TRBV23-1|TRBJ1-2|15
TGCGCCAGCAGTCAAACCCGACAGGAAAACTATGGCTACACCTTC
CASSQTRQENYGYTF
>NA|NA|TRBV29-1|TRBJ1-1|14
TGCAGCGTTGAAGGTGGACTGTCGAACACTGAAGCTTTCTTT
CSVEGGLSNTEAFF
>NA|NA|TRBV5-1|TRBJ1-1|14
TGCGCCAGCAGCCAGCTAGACAGCGACACTGAAGCTTTCTTT
CASSQLDSDTEAFF
>NA|NA|TRBV28|TRBJ2-7|13
TGTGCCAGCAGTACGACAGAGCTCTACGAGCAGTACTTC
CASSTTELYEQYF
>NA|NA|TRBV28|TRBJ2-3|12
TGTGCCAGCAATCCGGCGGGAGATACGCAGTATTTT
CASNPAGDTQYF
>NA|NA|TRBV2|TRBJ1-1|12
TGTGCCAGCAGTAGACAGTTAGGTGAAGCTTTCTTT
CASSRQLGEAFF
>NA|NA|TRBV6-5|TRBJ1-1|13
TGTGCCAGCGGATTACAGCCGAACACTGAAGCTTTCTTT
CASGLQPNTEAFF
>once|NA|TRBV2|TRBJ1-1|14
TGTGCCAGCAGTGAGGAGGGGAAGGTCACTGAAGCTTTCTTT
CASSEEGKVTEAFF
>NA|NA|TRBV21-1|TRBJ1-2|14
TGTGCCAGCAGCAATACCGGACAGCTCGATGGCTACACCTTC
CASSNTGQLDGYTF
>NA|NA|TRBV7-9|TRBJ1-1|14
TGTGCCAGCAGCTCACGTCGGGGGGACACTGAAGCTTTCTTT
CASSSRRGDTEAFF
>NA|NA|TRBV6-4|TRBJ1-4|15
TGTGCCAGCAGTGCCTCCGGGTCTCTTCGTGAAAAACTGTTTTTT
CASSASGSLREKLFF
>NA|TRBD2|TRBV7-8|TRBJ2-5|13
TGTGCCAGCAGCTCGGGGGGGAGCGAGACCCAGTACTTC
CASSSGGSETQYF
>NA|NA|TRBV28|TRBJ2-7|12
TGTGCCATCGGGACACCGACCTACGAGCAGTACTTC
CAIGTPTYEQYF
>few|NA|TRBV5-1|TRBJ1-1|14
TGCGCCAGCAGCTTGGATCTCTCGGGCACTGAAGCTTTCTTT
CASSLDLSGTEAFF
>NA|NA|TRBV10-3|TRBJ1-4|13
TGTGCCATCAGTAAACATTCTAATGAAAAACTGTTTTTT
CAISKHSNEKLFF
>once|NA|TRBV5-6|TRBJ2-5|13
TGTGCCAGCAGCTTGAGTAGCCTTGAGACCCAGTACTTC
CASSLSSLETQYF
>NA|NA|TRBV4-2|TRBJ2-3|14
TGTGCCAGCAGCCAGGGGACTGGGAAAGATACGCAGTATTTT
CASSQGTGKDTQYF
>NA|TRBD2|TRBV7-6|TRBJ2-3|15
TGTGCCAGCCGCCCGACTAGCGGGGGGCTTGATACGCAGTATTTT
CASRPTSGGLDTQYF
>few|TRBD1|TRBV7-9|TRBJ1-6|15
TGTGCCAGCAGCAAGAACACAGGGGCAAACTCACCCCTCCACTTT
CASSKNTGANSPLHF
>NA|TRBD2|TRBV7-3|TRBJ2-5|15
TGTGCCAGCAGCTCCACTAGCGGAACGGGAGAGACCCAGTACTTC
CASSSTSGTGETQYF
>NA|TRBD1|TRBV19|TRBJ1-4|16
TGTGCCAGTTCGGACAGGGGGCCGGCAACTAATGAAAAACTGTTTTTT
CASSDRGPATNEKLFF
>few|TRBD1|TRBV7-9|TRBJ1-4|17
TGTGCCAGCAGCCCTGAGCGCGGGAGGGGGCCTAATGAAAAACTGTTTTTT
CASSPERGRGPNEKLFF
>NA|TRBD1|TRBV6-5|TRBJ1-1|14
TGTGCCAGCAGCTTGACAGGGACTCACACTGAAGCTTTCTTT
CASSLTGTHTEAFF
>NA|NA|TRBV19|TRBJ2-7|12
TGTGCCAGTAGCACTCAACGGGGGAGAGTGATTTTC
CASSTQRGRVIF
>NA|NA|TRBV12-3/TRBV12-4|TRBJ1-1|12
TGTGCCAGCATGGGCTTTGTCACTGAAGCTTTCTTT
CASMGFVTEAFF
>NA|NA|TRBV5-1|TRBJ2-5|16
TGCGCCAGCAGCTTGGGGCCCCCCAGGGATCGGGAGACCCAGTACTTC
CASSLGPPRDRETQYF
>NA|TRBD1|TRBV6-6|TRBJ1-5|16
TGTGCCAGCAGTTACCCACTCCGGCAGGGGGATCAGCCCCAGCATTTT
CASSYPLRQGDQPQHF
>NA|NA|TRBV7-9|TRBJ1-3|15
TGTGCCAGCAGCCTCGTTTCGAGCTCTGGAAACACCATATATTTT
CASSLVSSSGNTIYF
>NA|NA|TRBV18|TRBJ2-1|17
TGTGCCAGCTCACCACCGGGGCCCCGTGAAGTAGGCAATGAGCAGTTCTTC
CASSPPGPREVGNEQFF
>NA|NA|TRBV27|TRBJ2-5|13
TGTGCCAGCAGAGGAGGGTCTGAAGAGACCCAGTACTTC
CASRGGSEETQYF
>NA|TRBD2|TRBV7-2|TRBJ2-1|14
TGTGCCACTATTAGAGCGGGGTTGCGGGGTGAGCAGTTCTTC
CATIRAGLRGEQFF
>NA|NA|TRBV10-3|TRBJ2-3|15
TGTGCCATCAGGGCGGGGGCAACGGGGTCAGATACGCAGTATTTT
CAIRAGATGSDTQYF
>few|TRBD1|TRBV11-2|TRBJ1-1|16
TGTGCCAGCAGGAAGGGGACAGGGGGCGGAAACACTGAAGCTTTCTTT
CASRKGTGGGNTEAFF
>NA|TRBD1|TRBV7-3|TRBJ1-2|16
TGTGCCAGCAGCCCCCGTCCCGGGACAGGGATCTATGGCTACACCTTC
CASSPRPGTGIYGYTF
>NA|NA|TRBV3-1/TRBV3-2|TRBJ2-5|13
TGTGCCAGCAGCCAAGATCGGGGGGAGACCCAGTACTTC
CASSQDRGETQYF
>NA|NA|TRBV5-1|TRBJ1-2|14
TGCGCCAGCACCCCGACAATGGCTAACTATGGCTACACCTTC
CASTPTMANYGYTF
>NA|NA|TRBV19|TRBJ1-4|13
TGTGCCAGTAGTAAAACAAAGAATGAAAAACTGTTTTTT
CASSKTKNEKLFF
>NA|TRBD1|TRBV7-9|TRBJ1-2|14
TGTGCCAGCAGGCCCGGGACAGCTAACTATGGCTACACCTTC
CASRPGTANYGYTF
>NA|NA|TRBV5-4|TRBJ2-7|14
TGTGCCAGCAGCTTGTCAGGGTCCGCCTACGAGCAGTACTTC
CASSLSGSAYEQYF
>NA|NA|TRBV12-5|TRBJ1-2|13
TGTGCTAGTGGTTTCCAGGGTAGCTATGGCTACACCTTC
CASGFQGSYGYTF
>NA|TRBD1|TRBV30|TRBJ1-2|13
TGTGCCTGGAGCCCGGGACAGGGATCAGGCTACACCTTC
CAWSPGQGSGYTF
>NA|NA|TRBV13|TRBJ2-7|14
TGTGCCAGCAGCGCCGCGGACAGCAACTACGAGCAGTACTTC
CASSAADSNYEQYF
>NA|TRBD1|TRBV6-5|TRBJ1-1|12
TGTGCCAGCTTAGGACAGGGCACTGAAGCTTTCTTT
CASLGQGTEAFF
>few|TRBD1|TRBV19|TRBJ1-5|17
TGTGCCAGTAACAAGGGGGCAGGGAACCTTGGCAATCAGCCCCAGCATTTT
CASNKGAGNLGNQPQHF
>NA|TRBD1|TRBV10-1|TRBJ1-2|14
TGCGCCAGCAGTCCGGACAGGGGATCGGGTGGCTACACCTTC
CASSPDRGSGGYTF
>NA|TRBD1|TRBV12-3/TRBV12-4|TRBJ1-2|13
TGTGCCAGCAGTACGGACAGGGCTGATGGCTACACCTTC
CASSTDRADGYTF
>NA|TRBD1|TRBV6-6|TRBJ1-1|14
TGTGCCAGCAGTTTGGACAGGTTGAACACTGAAGCTTTCTTT
CASSLDRLNTEAFF
>once|NA|TRBV7-9|TRBJ1-4|14
TGTGCCAGCACCCCCCGGCAGCGAAATGAAAAACTGTTTTTT
CASTPRQRNEKLFF
>NA|NA|TRBV9|TRBJ2-5|15
TGTGCCAGCAGCGTAGCATCCGGGGGATTAGAGACCCAGTACTTC
CASSVASGGLETQYF
>NA|NA|TRBV24-1|TRBJ2-2|14
TGTGCCACCAGTGATTTGGCAGAGGGCGGGGAGCTGTTTTTT
CATSDLAEGGELFF
>NA|NA|TRBV5-1|TRBJ2-4|15
TGCGCCAGCAGCGGGACCTACAGGGAAGGAAACATTCAGTACTTC
CASSGTYREGNIQYF
>NA|NA|TRBV15|TRBJ2-5|18
TGTGCCACCAGCAGAGATTTATTGAGGGAGATTGATCAAGAGACCCAGTACTTC
CATSRDLLREIDQETQYF
>NA|TRBD1|TRBV10-2|TRBJ2-2|15
TGCGCCAGCTCACCGGACAGGGCCAACACCGGGGAGCTGTTTTTT
CASSPDRANTGELFF